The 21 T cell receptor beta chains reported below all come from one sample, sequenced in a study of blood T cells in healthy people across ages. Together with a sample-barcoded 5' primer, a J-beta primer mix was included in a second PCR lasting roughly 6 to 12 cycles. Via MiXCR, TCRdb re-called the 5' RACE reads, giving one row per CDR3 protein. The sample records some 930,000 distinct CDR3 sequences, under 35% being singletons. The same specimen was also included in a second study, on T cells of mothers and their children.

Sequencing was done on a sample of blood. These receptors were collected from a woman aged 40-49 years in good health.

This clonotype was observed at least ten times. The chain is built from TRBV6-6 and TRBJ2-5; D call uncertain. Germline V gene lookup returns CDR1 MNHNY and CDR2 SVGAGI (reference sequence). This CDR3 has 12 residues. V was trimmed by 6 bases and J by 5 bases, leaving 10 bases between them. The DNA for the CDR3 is TGTGCCAGCAGCCCCGAGGAGGAGACCCAGTACTTC. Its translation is CASSPEEETQYF.

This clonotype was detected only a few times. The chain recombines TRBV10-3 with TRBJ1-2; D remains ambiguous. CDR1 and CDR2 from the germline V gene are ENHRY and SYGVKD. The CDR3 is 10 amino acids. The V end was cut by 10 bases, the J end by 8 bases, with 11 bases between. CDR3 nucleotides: TGTGCCACACGGGAACGGGGCTACACCTTC. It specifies CATRERGYTF.

CDR3 sequence: CASSAGMNRGRYTEAFF. CDR3 bases: TGTGCCAGTAGTGCAGGTATGAACAGGGGGCGATACACTGAAGCTTTCTTT. The V and J genes are TRBV19 and TRBJ1-1; TRBD1 agrees at 9 bases. Germline V gene lookup returns CDR1 LNHDA and CDR2 SQIVND (reference sequence). The J segment lost 3 bases and the V segment lost 5 bases, leaving 13 bases of the junction unmatched. This CDR3 contains 17 residues.

Here the CDR3 DNA reads TGCGCCAGCAGCTGGGACCGGATGAATGAGCAGTACTTC. Translation gives CASSWDRMNEQYF. The chain uses TRBV5-1 and TRBJ2-4, with D perhaps matching TRBD1 or TRBD2 (5 bases each). Trimming pared 3 bases from V and 13 bases from J, leaving 17 bases between. Looked up from germline, CDR1 is SGHRS and CDR2 is YFSETQ. The CDR3 extends over 13 amino acids.

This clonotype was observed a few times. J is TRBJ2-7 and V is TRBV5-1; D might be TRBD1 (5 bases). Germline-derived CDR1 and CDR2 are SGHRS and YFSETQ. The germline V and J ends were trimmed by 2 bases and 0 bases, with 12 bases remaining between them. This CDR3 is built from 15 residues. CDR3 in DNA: TGCGCCAGCAGCTTTTCGACAGATACCTCCTACGAGCAGTACTTC. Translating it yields CASSFSTDTSYEQYF.

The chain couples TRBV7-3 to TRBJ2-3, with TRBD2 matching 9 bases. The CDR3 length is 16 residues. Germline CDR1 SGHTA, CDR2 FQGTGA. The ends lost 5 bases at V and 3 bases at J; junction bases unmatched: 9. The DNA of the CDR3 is TGTGCCAGCAGCGATAGGCGGGGGGGCCGGACAGATACGCAGTATTTT. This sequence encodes CASSDRRGGRTDTQYF. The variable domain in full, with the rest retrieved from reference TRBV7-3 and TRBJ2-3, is GAGVSQTPSNKVTEKGKYVELRCDPISGHTALYWYRQSLGQGPEFLIYFQGTGAADDSGLPNDRFFAVRPEGSVSTLKIQRTERGDSAVYLCASSDRRGGRTDTQYFGPGTRLTVL.

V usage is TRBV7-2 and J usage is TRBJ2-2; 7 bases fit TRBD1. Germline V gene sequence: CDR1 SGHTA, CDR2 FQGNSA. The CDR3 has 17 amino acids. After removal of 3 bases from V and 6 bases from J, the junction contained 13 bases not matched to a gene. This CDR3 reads CASSFLGAGGMAGELFF. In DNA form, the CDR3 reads TGTGCCAGCAGCTTCCTAGGGGCAGGGGGAATGGCCGGGGAGCTGTTTTTT. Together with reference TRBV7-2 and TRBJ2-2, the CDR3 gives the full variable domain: GAGVSQSPSNKVTEKGKDVELRCDPISGHTALYWYRQSLGQGLEFLIYFQGNSAPDKSGLPSDRFSAERTGGSVSTLTIQRTQQEDSAVYLCASSFLGAGGMAGELFFGEGSRLTVL.

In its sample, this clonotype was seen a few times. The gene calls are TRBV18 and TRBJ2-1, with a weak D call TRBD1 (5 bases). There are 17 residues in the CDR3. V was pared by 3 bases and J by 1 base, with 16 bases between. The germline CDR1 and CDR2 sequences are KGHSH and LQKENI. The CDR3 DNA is TGTGCCAGCTCACCTCCCCTTCCAGGGTTGTCCTACAATGAGCAGTTCTTC. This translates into CASSPPLPGLSYNEQFF.

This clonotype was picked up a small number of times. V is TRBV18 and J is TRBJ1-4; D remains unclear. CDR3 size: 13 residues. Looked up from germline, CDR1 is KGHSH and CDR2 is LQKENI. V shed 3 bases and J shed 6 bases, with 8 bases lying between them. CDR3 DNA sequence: TGTGCCAGCTCACCGGGCAGCCATGAAAAACTGTTTTTT. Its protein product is CASSPGSHEKLFF.

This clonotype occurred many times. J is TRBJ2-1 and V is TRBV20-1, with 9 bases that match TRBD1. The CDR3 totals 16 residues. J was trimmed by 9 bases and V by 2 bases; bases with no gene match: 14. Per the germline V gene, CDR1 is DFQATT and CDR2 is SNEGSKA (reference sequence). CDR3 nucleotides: TGCAGTGCTAGACCCTTTAGAGGGACAGGGTATATTGAGCAGTTCTTC. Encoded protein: CSARPFRGTGYIEQFF.

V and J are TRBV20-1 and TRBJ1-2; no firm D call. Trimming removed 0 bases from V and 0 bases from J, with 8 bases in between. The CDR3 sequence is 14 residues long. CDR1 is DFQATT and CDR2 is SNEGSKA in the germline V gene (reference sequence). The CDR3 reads CSARDARANYGYTF. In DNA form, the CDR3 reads TGCAGTGCTAGAGATGCCAGAGCTAACTATGGCTACACCTTC.

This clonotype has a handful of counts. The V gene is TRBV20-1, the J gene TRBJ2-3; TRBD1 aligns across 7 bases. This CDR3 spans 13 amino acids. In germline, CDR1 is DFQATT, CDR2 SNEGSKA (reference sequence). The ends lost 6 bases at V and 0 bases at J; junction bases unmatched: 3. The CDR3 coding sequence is TGCAGTGCCTGGACAGGCAGCACAGATACGCAGTATTTT. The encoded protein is CSAWTGSTDTQYF.

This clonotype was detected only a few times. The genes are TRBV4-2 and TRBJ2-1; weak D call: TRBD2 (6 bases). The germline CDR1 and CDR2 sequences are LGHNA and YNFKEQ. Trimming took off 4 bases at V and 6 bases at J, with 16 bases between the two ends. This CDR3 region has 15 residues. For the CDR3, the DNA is TGTGCCAGCAGCCCTCCCGGGACTCCCAGCAATGAGCAGTTCTTC. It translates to CASSPPGTPSNEQFF.

The CDR3 DNA sequence: TGTGCCACCAGCAGAGATCCCCACCCGGGGGATGAGCAGTTCTTC. Translated, it gives CATSRDPHPGDEQFF. The chain uses TRBV15 and TRBJ2-1, with D tentatively TRBD2 (6 bases). Trimming left V 0 bases short and J 8 bases short, with 14 bases between. Germline CDR1 reads LNHNV; CDR2 reads YYDKDF (reference sequence). This CDR3 is 15 amino acids long.

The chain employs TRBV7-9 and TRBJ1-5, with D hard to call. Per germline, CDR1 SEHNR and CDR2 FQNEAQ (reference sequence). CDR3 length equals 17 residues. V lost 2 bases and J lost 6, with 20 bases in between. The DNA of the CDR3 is TGTGCCAGCAGCTTATATCCGGCAGCCAGCGGCAGTCAGCCCCAGCATTTT. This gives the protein CASSLYPAASGSQPQHF. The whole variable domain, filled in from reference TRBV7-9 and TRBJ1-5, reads DTGVSQNPRHKITKRGQNVTFRCDPISEHNRLYWYRQTLGQGPEFLTYFQNEAQLEKSRLLSDRFSAERPKGSFSTLEIQRTEQGDSAMYLCASSLYPAASGSQPQHFGDGTRLSIL.

The CDR3: CASSSGRLGNTEAFF. The CDR3, as DNA: TGTGCCAGTTCAAGCGGCAGGTTGGGGAACACTGAAGCTTTCTTT. The chain uses TRBV18 and TRBJ1-1; no definite D call. CDR1 and CDR2 from the germline V gene are KGHSH and LQKENI. The CDR3 length is 15 residues. V dropped 9 bases and J dropped 1 base, with 18 bases sitting between them.

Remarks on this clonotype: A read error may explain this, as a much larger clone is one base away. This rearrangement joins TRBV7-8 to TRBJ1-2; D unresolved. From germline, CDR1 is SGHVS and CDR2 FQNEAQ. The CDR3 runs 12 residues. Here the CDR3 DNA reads TGTGCCAACAGCCTGGAGCACTATGGCTACACCTTC. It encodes CANSLEHYGYTF.

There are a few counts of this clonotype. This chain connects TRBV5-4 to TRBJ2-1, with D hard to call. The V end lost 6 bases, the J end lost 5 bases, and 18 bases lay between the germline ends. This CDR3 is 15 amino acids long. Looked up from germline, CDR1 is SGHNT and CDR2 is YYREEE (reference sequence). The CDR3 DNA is TGTGCCAGCACCCCGAATCTAGGGAACAACAATGAGCAGTTCTTC. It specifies CASTPNLGNNNEQFF.

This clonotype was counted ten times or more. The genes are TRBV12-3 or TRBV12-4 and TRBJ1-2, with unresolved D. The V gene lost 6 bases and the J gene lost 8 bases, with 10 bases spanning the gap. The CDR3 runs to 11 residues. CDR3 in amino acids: CASRFWGGYTF. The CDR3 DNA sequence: TGTGCCAGCAGATTTTGGGGAGGCTACACCTTC.

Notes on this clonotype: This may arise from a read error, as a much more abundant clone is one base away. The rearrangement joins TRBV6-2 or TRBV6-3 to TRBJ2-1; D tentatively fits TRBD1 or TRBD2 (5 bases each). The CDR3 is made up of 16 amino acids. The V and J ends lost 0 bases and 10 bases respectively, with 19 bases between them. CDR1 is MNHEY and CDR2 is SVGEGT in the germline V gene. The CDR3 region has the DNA TGTGCCAGCAGTTACTCAGGGACGGTAGGATCCTACGAGCAGTTCTTC. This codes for CASSYSGTVGSYEQFF.

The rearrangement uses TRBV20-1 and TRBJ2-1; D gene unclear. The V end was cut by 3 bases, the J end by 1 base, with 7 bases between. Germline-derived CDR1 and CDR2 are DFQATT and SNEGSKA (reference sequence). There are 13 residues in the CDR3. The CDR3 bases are TGCAGTGCTAGGGTACCATCCTACAATGAGCAGTTCTTC. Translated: CSARVPSYNEQFF.